The next 5 T cell receptor beta chains were all read from a single sample in a study of identical twins. TCRdb re-called the 5' RACE reads with MiXCR, one entry per CDR3 protein. This sample has roughly 720,000 distinct CDR3 sequences, with 15% to 20% found just once. The sample was also linked to a second study, of T cells expressing NK-cell markers.

The sample comprised PBMCs. The source of these receptors is a woman between 18 and 30 years old in good health.

The chain joins TRBV10-3 to TRBJ2-7; a possible D gene is TRBD2 (5 bases). CDR3 length: 16 amino acids. V gave up 3 bases and J gave up 0 bases, with 15 bases separating them. The germline V gene encodes CDR1 ENHRY and CDR2 SYGVKD. CDR3: CAISESAGEISYEQYF. As DNA, the CDR3 is TGTGCCATCAGTGAAAGCGCCGGGGAGATCTCCTACGAGCAGTACTTC.

The CDR3 is CASTLRPENTEAFF. The CDR3 DNA sequence: TGTGCCAGCACCTTAAGGCCAGAGAACACTGAAGCTTTCTTT. This chain uses TRBV12-3 or TRBV12-4 with TRBJ1-1; D call uncertain. The CDR3 has 14 residues. V shed 7 bases and J shed 1 base, with 13 bases lying between them.

V gene TRBV5-1 combines with J gene TRBJ1-3, with a possible D match to TRBD1 (5 bases). V lost 0 bases, J lost 0 bases, and 13 bases lay in between. The CDR3 is 17 residues long. The germline V gene has CDR1 SGHRS and CDR2 YFSETQ. CDR3 bases: TGCGCCAGCAGCTTGGACGACAGACCCTCCTCTGGAAACACCATATATTTT. Translating it yields CASSLDDRPSSGNTIYF.

This clonotype has only a few counts. DNA for the CDR3: TGTGCCAGCAGCTTAGCGGTTCAGCGCTACGAGCAGTACTTC. It is translated as CASSLAVQRYEQYF. The V gene is TRBV7-2, the J gene TRBJ2-7, with unresolved D. The CDR3 consists of 14 residues. CDR1 and CDR2 from the germline V gene are SGHTA and FQGNSA. The ends were cut back, 0 bases at V and 3 bases at J, with 9 bases in the middle.

V gene TRBV5-1 combines with J gene TRBJ2-5, with 8 nucleotides matching TRBD1. The ends lost 4 bases at V and 2 bases at J; junction bases unmatched: 4. The germline gives CDR1 SGHRS, CDR2 YFSETQ. The CDR3 contains 14 residues. The CDR3 here is CASSGWTGQETQYF. CDR3 DNA sequence: TGCGCCAGCAGCGGGTGGACAGGGCAAGAGACCCAGTACTTC.